The text below deals with one T cell receptor beta chain. Antigen specificity is unknown. These data belong to a study of a mutant IDH1 vaccine in newly diagnosed glioma. Measured with immunoSEQ multiplex PCR; TCRdb has only the in-frame clones, and not every one. Found here are around 60,000 clones, around 84% of them singletons; the top ten hold 3.5% to 5%. J lost 4 bases, V lost 6 bases, and 9 bases had no gene match. Germline CDR1 and CDR2: MDHEN and SYDVKM. The CDR3 covers 15 residues. Described time point: week 35, safety follow-up. With topical imiquimod, each dose of the vaccine consisted of 300 ug of mutant IDH1 20-mer peptide. Patients underwent eight vaccinations, which took place in weeks 1, 3, 5, 7, 11, 15, 19 and 23.

The sequencing here drew on PBMCs, taken from a glioma patient whose treatment included an IDH1 peptide vaccine. The rearrangement links TRBV28 to TRBJ2-3; 8 bases fit TRBD1. The receptor comes from a man aged 25-40 years with glioma. CDR3 DNA sequence: TGTGCCAGCAGCGGACGGACAGGGACCGCAGATACGCAGTATTTT. Amino acid sequence: CASSGRTGTADTQYF.